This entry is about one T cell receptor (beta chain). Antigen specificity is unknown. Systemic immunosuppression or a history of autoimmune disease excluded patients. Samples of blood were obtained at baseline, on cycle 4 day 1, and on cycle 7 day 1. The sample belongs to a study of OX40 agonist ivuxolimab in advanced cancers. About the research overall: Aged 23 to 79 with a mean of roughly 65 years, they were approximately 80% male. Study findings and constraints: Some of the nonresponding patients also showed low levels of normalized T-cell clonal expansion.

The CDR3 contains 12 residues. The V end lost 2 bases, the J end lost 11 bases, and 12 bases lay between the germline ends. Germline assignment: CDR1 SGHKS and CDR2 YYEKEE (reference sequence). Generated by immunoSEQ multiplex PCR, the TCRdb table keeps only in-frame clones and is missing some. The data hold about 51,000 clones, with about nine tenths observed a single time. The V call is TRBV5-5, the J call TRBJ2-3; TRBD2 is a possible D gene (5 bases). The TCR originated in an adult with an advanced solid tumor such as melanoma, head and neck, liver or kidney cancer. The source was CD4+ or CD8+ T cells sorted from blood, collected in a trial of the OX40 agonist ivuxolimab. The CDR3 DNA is TGTGCCAGCAGCTTAGAAGGGAGACTGCAGTATTTT. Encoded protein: CASSLEGRLQYF. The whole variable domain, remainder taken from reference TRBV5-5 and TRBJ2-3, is DAGVTQSPTHLIKTRGQQVTLRCSPISGHKSVSWYQQVLGQGPQFIFQYYEKEERGRGNFPDRFSARQFPNYSSELNVNALLLGDSALYLCASSLEGRLQYFGPGTRLTVL.